Following are 20 T cell receptor beta chains from one sample sequenced in a study of Graves' ophthalmopathy and Graves' hyperthyroidism. From RNA, the CDR3 regions of TCR beta chains were amplified and sequenced. Scientists carried out first-round RT-PCR using HTBI primers and then a second-round multiplex PCR. TCRdb re-called the multiplex PCR reads with MiXCR, one entry per CDR3 protein. Of 200,000 to 250,000 distinct CDR3 sequences in the sample, about 22% are singletons; the top ten hold 43%. Input material: peripheral blood. The receptor set was obtained from a woman in her forties or fifties with Graves' ophthalmopathy.

This clonotype was found many times. The rearrangement links TRBV15 to TRBJ1-1; TRBD1 matches 9 bases. Germline CDR1 and CDR2: LNHNV and YYDKDF (reference sequence). V was clipped by 2 bases and J by 10 bases; unmatched bases: 8. The CDR3 has 14 amino acids. CDR3 nucleotides: TGTGCCACCAGCAGACAACAGGGGGCTGGGCGAGCTTTCTTT. Protein product: CATSRQQGAGRAFF.

This clonotype was detected many times. The V gene is TRBV7-9, the J gene TRBJ2-4; D is perhaps TRBD1 (6 bases). Trimming took off 2 bases at V and 8 bases at J, with 13 bases between the two ends. Germline V CDR1 and CDR2: SEHNR, FQNEAQ (reference sequence). The CDR3 covers 14 residues. In DNA form, the CDR3 reads TGTGCCAGCAGCTTATCTGGGGGCTTGGACATTCAGTACTTC. Translation: CASSLSGGLDIQYF.

The rearrangement links TRBV6-2 or TRBV6-3 to TRBJ1-5, with D uncertain. V was trimmed by 8 bases and J by 2 bases, leaving 19 bases between them. CDR1 and CDR2 (germline): MNHEY, SVGEGT. This CDR3 is built from 16 residues. The CDR3 DNA is TGTGCCAGCTTAGATCGCCGGGAGGGCGGCAATCAGCCCCAGCATTTT. This sequence encodes CASLDRREGGNQPQHF.

In its sample, this clonotype was seen many times. The chain carries TRBV28 and TRBJ2-7; 11 positions match TRBD2. CDR3 length equals 16 residues. Germline values: CDR1 MDHEN, CDR2 SYDVKM. V was clipped by 6 bases and J by 2 bases; unmatched bases: 9. The CDR3 loop is CASSSVASGRPYEQYF. CDR3 sequence (DNA): TGTGCCAGCAGCTCAGTTGCTAGCGGGAGGCCCTACGAGCAGTACTTC.

Comments on this clonotype: At one end the junction does not follow the germline gene, possibly because of a read error. V and J are TRBV12-3 or TRBV12-4 and TRBJ1-2, with 7 bases lining up with TRBD1. The CDR3 spans 13 residues. Here the CDR3 reads CASSSGQEGGYSF. For the CDR3, the DNA is TGTGCCAGCAGTTCCGGACAGGAGGGTGGCTACAGCTTC.

V and J are TRBV5-1 and TRBJ2-5; D is possibly TRBD1 (6 bases). The CDR3 is 16 amino acids. V was clipped by 4 bases and J by 5 bases, with 21 bases between them. Per the germline V gene, CDR1 is SGHRS and CDR2 is YFSETQ. The chain's CDR3 is CASSPPPGVGWETQYF. The CDR3 region has the DNA TGCGCCAGCAGCCCCCCCCCAGGGGTCGGTTGGGAGACCCAGTACTTC.

This clonotype was detected ten times or more. The chain combines TRBV6-1 with TRBJ2-7, with D perhaps being TRBD1 or TRBD2 (5 bases each). With 4 bases removed from V and 0 bases from J, the gap between germline ends came to 19 bases. Germline loops: CDR1 MNHNS, CDR2 SASEGT. The CDR3 extends over 17 amino acids. Here the CDR3 DNA reads TGTGCCAGCAGTGGGGATTGGGGGAAAGTTAGCTCCTACGAGCAGTACTTC. This encodes CASSGDWGKVSSYEQYF.

Written as DNA, the CDR3 is TGTGCCTGGGCCGGGAGCTATGGCTACACCTTC. Amino acid sequence: CAWAGSYGYTF. The chain combines TRBV30 with TRBJ1-2; D gene unclear. V gave up 5 bases and J gave up 4 bases, with 8 bases separating them. The CDR3 has 11 residues. Germline assignment: CDR1 GTSNPN and CDR2 SVGIG (reference sequence).

Many counts were recorded for this clonotype. The V call is TRBV20-1, the J call TRBJ2-5, with TRBD1 matching over 8 bases. Germline lookup yields CDR1 DFQATT and CDR2 SNEGSKA (reference sequence). The CDR3 has 14 residues. V lost 6 bases and J lost 5; bases outside the gene matches: 11. The CDR3 spells CSAIPDRATETQYF. The CDR3 nucleotides read TGCAGTGCAATCCCGGACAGGGCAACGGAGACCCAGTACTTC.

This clonotype was observed a single time. V is TRBV11-2 and J is TRBJ2-7; 11 bases line up with TRBD2. V lost 3 bases, J lost 4 bases, and 5 bases stayed unmatched. The length of the CDR3 is 15 residues. Per germline, CDR1 SGHAT and CDR2 FQNNGV. The CDR3 loop reads CASSFGTSGTYEQYF. CDR3 DNA sequence: TGTGCCAGCAGCTTTGGGACTAGCGGAACATACGAGCAGTACTTC.

The genes are TRBV28 and TRBJ2-7, with a possible D match to TRBD2 (5 bases). Trimming took 4 bases from V and 0 from J, leaving 16 bases between them. Germline CDR1 and CDR2: MDHEN and SYDVKM. There are 16 residues in the CDR3. The CDR3 region has the DNA TGTGCCAGCAGTTACGCCCGGACTGGCGGCTCCTACGAGCAGTACTTC. Translating it yields CASSYARTGGSYEQYF.

In this sample, this clonotype turned up many times. The chain combines TRBV11-2 with TRBJ2-7, with a weak D call TRBD2 (6 bases). Germline CDR1 is SGHAT and CDR2 is FQNNGV. The CDR3 extends over 12 amino acids. Trimming pared 5 bases from V and 5 bases from J, leaving 10 bases between. The CDR3 nucleotides are TGTGCCAGCAGCGCGGGACGGAACGAGCAGTACTTC. Protein sequence: CASSAGRNEQYF. The full variable domain, completed using reference TRBV11-2 and TRBJ2-7, is EAGVAQSPRYKIIEKRQSVAFWCNPISGHATLYWYQQILGQGPKLLIQFQNNGVVDDSQLPKDRFSAERLKGVDSTLKIQPAKLEDSAVYLCASSAGRNEQYFGPGTRLTVT.

There are many counts of this clonotype. V is TRBV6-1 and J is TRBJ2-2, with unresolved D. Germline assignment: CDR1 MNHNS and CDR2 SASEGT. The CDR3 length is 17 residues. Trimming shortened V by 2 bases and J by 4 bases, and 17 bases separated the two germline ends. CDR3 sequence: CASSETTSHIATGELFF. CDR3 sequence (DNA): TGTGCCAGCAGTGAAACGACTTCTCACATAGCCACCGGGGAGCTGTTTTTT.

The V and J genes are TRBV12-3 or TRBV12-4 and TRBJ2-7; 10 bases align to TRBD2. The CDR3 runs 17 residues. J was trimmed by 3 bases and V by 6 bases; bases with no gene match: 14. In nucleotides, the CDR3 is TGTGCCAGCAGCTCTATAGCGGGAGGCTATGATCGCTACGAGCAGTACTTC. Its protein product is CASSSIAGGYDRYEQYF.

In this sample, this clonotype turned up many times. V usage is TRBV20-1 and J usage is TRBJ2-4, with D hard to call. Trimming shortened V by 0 bases and J by 1 base, and 13 bases separated the two germline ends. The CDR3 is 16 residues long. Per the germline V gene, CDR1 is DFQATT and CDR2 is SNEGSKA (reference sequence). The CDR3 DNA is TGCAGTGCTAGAGATCAGCTATCGGATGCCAAAAACATTCAGTACTTC. Translation: CSARDQLSDAKNIQYF.

This clonotype has at least ten counts. The junction departs from the called germline gene at one end, perhaps through a read error. The chain employs TRBV5-1 and TRBJ1-5, with 10 positions matching TRBD1. This CDR3 contains 14 residues. CDR1 is SGHRS, CDR2 YFSETQ, per germline. This CDR3 is CASSVGQGDQPQHF. The CDR3 DNA follows: TGTGCCAGCAGCGTAGGACAGGGGGATCAGCCCCAGCATTTT.

The sample holds many counts of this clonotype. This chain joins TRBV20-1 and TRBJ2-5; 13 bases are a match to TRBD2. V was clipped by 3 bases and J by 2 bases; unmatched bases: 3. The CDR3 sequence is 15 residues long. The V gene's germline CDR1 is DFQATT and CDR2 SNEGSKA (reference sequence). The CDR3 sequence is CSARRGLAGQETQYF. The CDR3 DNA reads as TGCAGTGCTAGGAGGGGACTAGCGGGACAAGAGACCCAGTACTTC.

This clonotype appeared many times. V and J are TRBV27 and TRBJ1-6; 9 nucleotides align to TRBD1. Germline V lookup: CDR1 MNHEY, CDR2 SMNVEV (reference sequence). The CDR3 has 15 residues. The V gene end was trimmed by 1 base and the J gene end by 9 bases; junction bases not matched to a gene: 4. The CDR3 loop reads CASSLLWDRASPLHF. CDR3 DNA sequence: TGTGCCAGCAGTTTATTGTGGGACAGGGCTTCACCCCTCCACTTT.

This clonotype was recorded at least ten times. The rearrangement links TRBV28 to TRBJ2-7, with TRBD1 identical over 8 bases. The CDR3 spans 13 residues. Germline trimming cut 6 bases from V and 6 bases from J; bases unmatched to any gene: 7. Germline V gives CDR1 MDHEN, CDR2 SYDVKM. DNA for the CDR3: TGTGCCAGCAGCCGGACAGGGACTTCCGAGCAGTACTTC. It translates to CASSRTGTSEQYF. Filled out from reference TRBV28 and TRBJ2-7, the complete variable domain reads DVKVTQSSRYLVKRTGEKVFLECVQDMDHENMFWYRQDPGLGLRLIYFSYDVKMKEKGDIPEGYSVSREKKERFSLILESASTNQTSMYLCASSRTGTSEQYFGPGTRLTVT.

This chain connects TRBV20-1 to TRBJ1-5, with D tentatively TRBD1 (5 bases). The germline V gene has CDR1 DFQATT and CDR2 SNEGSKA (reference sequence). The CDR3 runs to 13 residues. Trimming took 0 bases from V and 4 from J, leaving 7 bases between them. The CDR3 nucleotides read TGCAGTGCTAGAGATAGACAGAATCAGCCCCAGCATTTT. This gives the protein CSARDRQNQPQHF.